This T cell receptor (beta chain) emerged from a study of metastatic and nonmetastatic thyroid tumors. About the research overall: Across peripheral blood and tumor or nodule tissue samples taken from malignant and benign thyroid patients, the repertoires were compared with one another. Study-level points and caveats: Across blood and tumor, TCR beta diversity in malignant thyroid tumors was reportedly significantly higher than in benign nodules.

Authors' processing steps: A papillary thyroid cancer distant-metastasis classifier was built from CDR3 differences across clinicopathological groups. TCRdb called clones again from the PCR reads with MiXCR. TCRdb assigned the V and J calls; the authors' analysis was not used. Here the sample spans roughly 89,000 clones, 9.5% to 15% being singletons. Thyroid surgery was preceded by no treatment in any patient. The CDR3 loop spans 16 amino acids. CDR1 and CDR2 (germline): LGHDT, YNNKEL (reference sequence). V lost 1 base, J lost 2 bases, and 7 bases stayed unmatched. This clone was observed at least ten times. Its target is not known.

Source material: tumor tissue. The TCR was taken from a female donor with papillary thyroid cancer or a benign thyroid nodule (not recorded which). Some clones in this sample may be carry-over from other donors' samples. This chain connects TRBV3-1 to TRBJ2-5; 7 positions match TRBD2. The CDR3 DNA sequence: TGTGCCAGCAGCCAAGTGGGAGGGACGGGGCAAGAGACCCAGTACTTC. Protein product: CASSQVGGTGQETQYF.